This T cell receptor beta chain was found in a study of OX40 agonist ivuxolimab in advanced cancers. Study-wide context: Ivuxolimab, which targeted the costimulatory receptor OX40 (CD134), was an agonistic, fully human IgG2 monoclonal antibody. Intravenous ivuxolimab was administered to patients every 2 weeks at six dose levels: 0.01, 0.1, 0.3, 1.5, 3 and 10 mg/kg. Of the approximately 53 patients in dose escalation, 19 had hepatocellular carcinoma, some 15 had melanoma, 9 had renal cell carcinoma and 9 had head and neck cancer. The dose-escalation cohort was almost 85% male with a mean age of about 60 years, ranging from roughly 20 to 80. Prior anti-PD-1, anti-PD-L1 or anti-CTLA-4 therapy was permitted, and roughly two fifths of dose-escalation patients had received checkpoint inhibitors. Partial responses were achieved by three dose-escalation patients, of whom one had hepatocellular carcinoma and two had cutaneous melanoma. The point of sequencing TCRbeta in the periphery was to test whether ivuxolimab changed TCR sequence diversity and drove clonal T-cell expansion. The monotherapy dose-escalation portion (N ≈ 57 patients) of the phase I ivuxolimab trial is reported in the paper.

For sequencing of the TCRbeta CDR3 region, genomic DNA was extracted from the sorted cells. The immunoSEQ Assay was used for sequencing of TCRbeta CDR3 regions. In its TCRdb copy, this immuneACCESS table keeps in-frame sequences only and misses some clones. Where compared with another copy, unresolved V genes explain less than half of these, and the others have no known cause. The table for this sample lists approximately 70,000 clones; 85% to 90% of them were counted only once. The ten top clones hold about 0.9% of the sample. About this clone: The antigen this receptor binds is unknown. No clone much larger than this one lies a single base away; base qualities are absent.

Patients with a history of autoimmune disease or receiving systemic immunosuppression were excluded from the trial. In every dose cohort, peripheral blood was drawn for TCR sequencing at baseline, cycle 4 day 1, and cycle 7 day 1. Samples came from an open-label, multicenter, first-in-human phase I dose-escalation trial of ivuxolimab. Adults with locally advanced or metastatic melanoma, renal cell, hepatocellular, or head and neck squamous cell carcinoma were enrolled in the trial. Before TCR sequencing, CD4+ T cells and CD8+ T cells were sorted from peripheral blood as separate populations. What the authors observed across the whole study: In the 0.1-3.0 mg/kg groups, partial responders were among the patients with the lowest normalized peripheral clonal expansion, particularly in CD8+ T cells. After ivuxolimab, CD8+ T cells had more expanded clones than CD4+ T cells on average. The antigen specificity of the peripheral T cells that underwent clonal expansion was not determined. At doses of 0.1 to 3.0 mg/kg, clonal expansion of both CD4+ and CD8+ T cells in blood was seen between baseline and week 6. Low levels of normalized T-cell clonal expansion were also seen in some patients who did not respond.

Trimming costs V 5 bases and J 2 bases, and their ends lie 10 bases apart. The cysteine opens and the phenylalanine closes a CDR3 of 14 amino acids. Only the CDR3 part of the read is kept: 42 bases, read in frame from the first base. CDR1 SGHNT and CDR2 YENEEA were looked up in the germline V gene. The input for sequencing was CD4+ or CD8+ T cells sorted from blood, taken in a trial of the OX40 agonist ivuxolimab. This receptor chain uses TRBV11-3 and TRBJ2-1; no D gene can be assigned with confidence. This receptor was taken from an adult with an advanced solid tumor such as melanoma, head and neck, liver or kidney cancer. The DNA sequence reads TGTGCCAGCAGCCCCCAGCACACCTACAATGAGCAGTTCTTC. Translated, it reads CASSPQHTYNEQFF.